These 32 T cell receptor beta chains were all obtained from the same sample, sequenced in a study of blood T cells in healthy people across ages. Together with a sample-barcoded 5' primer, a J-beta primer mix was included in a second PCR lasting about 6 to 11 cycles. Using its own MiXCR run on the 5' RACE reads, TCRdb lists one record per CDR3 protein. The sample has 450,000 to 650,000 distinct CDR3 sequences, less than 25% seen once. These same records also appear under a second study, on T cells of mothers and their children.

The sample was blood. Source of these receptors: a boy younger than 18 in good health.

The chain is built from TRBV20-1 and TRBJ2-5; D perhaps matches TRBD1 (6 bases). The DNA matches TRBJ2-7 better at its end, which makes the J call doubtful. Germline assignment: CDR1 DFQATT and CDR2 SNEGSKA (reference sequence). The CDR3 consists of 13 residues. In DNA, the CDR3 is TGCAGTGCTAGTAGTGACAGGACCTACGAGCAGTACTTC. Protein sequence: CSASSDRTYEQYF.

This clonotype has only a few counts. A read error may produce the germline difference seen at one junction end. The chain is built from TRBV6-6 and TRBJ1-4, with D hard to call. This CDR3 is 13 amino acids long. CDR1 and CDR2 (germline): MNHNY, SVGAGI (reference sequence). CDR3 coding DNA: TGTACCAGCAGCGTTTACGGCAATGAAAAACTGTTTTTT. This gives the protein CTSSVYGNEKLFF.

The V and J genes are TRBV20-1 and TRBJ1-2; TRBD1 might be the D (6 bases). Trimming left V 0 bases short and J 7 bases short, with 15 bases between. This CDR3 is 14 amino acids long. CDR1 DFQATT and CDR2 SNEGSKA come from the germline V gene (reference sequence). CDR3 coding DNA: TGCAGTGCTAGAGATAGACAGGTCTCCGGTGGCTACACCTTC. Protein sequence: CSARDRQVSGGYTF.

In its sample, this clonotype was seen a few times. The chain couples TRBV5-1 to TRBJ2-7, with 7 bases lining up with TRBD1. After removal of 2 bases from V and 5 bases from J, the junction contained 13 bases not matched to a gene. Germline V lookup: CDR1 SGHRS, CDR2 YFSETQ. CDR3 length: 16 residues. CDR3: CASSFYAGKQGDEQYF. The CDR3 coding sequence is TGCGCCAGCAGCTTCTACGCCGGGAAGCAGGGGGACGAGCAGTACTTC.

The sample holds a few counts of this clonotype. CDR3 sequence (DNA): TGTGCCAGCAGTCAAATGGGACAGTTGTTTCACGAGCAGTACTTC. Translation gives CASSQMGQLFHEQYF. V is TRBV6-2 or TRBV6-3 and J is TRBJ2-7, with 7 bases that match TRBD1. CDR1 and CDR2 (germline): MNHEY, SVGEGT. V lost 5 bases, J lost 5 bases, and 12 bases stayed unmatched. This CDR3 is built from 15 residues.

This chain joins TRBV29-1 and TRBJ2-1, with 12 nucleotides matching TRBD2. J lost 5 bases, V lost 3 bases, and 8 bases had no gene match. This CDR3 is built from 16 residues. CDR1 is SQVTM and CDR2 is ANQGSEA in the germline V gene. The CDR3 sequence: CSVELLLAGGHNEQFF. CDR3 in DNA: TGCAGCGTTGAGCTGTTACTAGCGGGAGGCCACAATGAGCAGTTCTTC.

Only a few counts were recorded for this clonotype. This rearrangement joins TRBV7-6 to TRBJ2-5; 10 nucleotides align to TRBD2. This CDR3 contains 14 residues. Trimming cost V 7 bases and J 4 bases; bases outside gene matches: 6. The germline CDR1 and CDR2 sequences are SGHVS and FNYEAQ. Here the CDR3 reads CASTEREGPETQYF. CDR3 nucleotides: TGTGCCAGCACCGAGCGGGAGGGCCCAGAGACCCAGTACTTC.

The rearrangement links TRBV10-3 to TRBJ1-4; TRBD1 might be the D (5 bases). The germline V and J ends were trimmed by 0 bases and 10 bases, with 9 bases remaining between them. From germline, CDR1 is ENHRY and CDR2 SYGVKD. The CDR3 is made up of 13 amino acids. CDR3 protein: CAISESIGGKLFF. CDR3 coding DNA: TGTGCCATCAGTGAGTCGATCGGGGGAAAACTGTTTTTT.

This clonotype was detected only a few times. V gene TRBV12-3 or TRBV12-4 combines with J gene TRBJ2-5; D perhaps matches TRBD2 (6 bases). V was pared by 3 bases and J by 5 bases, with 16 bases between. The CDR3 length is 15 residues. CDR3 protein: CASSLAGRVSETQYF. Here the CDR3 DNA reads TGTGCCAGCAGTTTGGCGGGACGGGTCTCGGAGACCCAGTACTTC.

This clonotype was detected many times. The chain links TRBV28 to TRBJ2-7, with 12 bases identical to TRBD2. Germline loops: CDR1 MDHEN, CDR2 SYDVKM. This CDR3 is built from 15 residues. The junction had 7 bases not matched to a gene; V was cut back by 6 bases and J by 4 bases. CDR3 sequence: CASSPPSGGVYEQYF. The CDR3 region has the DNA TGTGCCAGCAGCCCACCTAGCGGGGGGGTTTACGAGCAGTACTTC. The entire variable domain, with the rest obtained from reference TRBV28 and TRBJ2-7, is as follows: DVKVTQSSRYLVKRTGEKVFLECVQDMDHENMFWYRQDPGLGLRLIYFSYDVKMKEKGDIPEGYSVSREKKERFSLILESASTNQTSMYLCASSPPSGGVYEQYFGPGTRLTVT.

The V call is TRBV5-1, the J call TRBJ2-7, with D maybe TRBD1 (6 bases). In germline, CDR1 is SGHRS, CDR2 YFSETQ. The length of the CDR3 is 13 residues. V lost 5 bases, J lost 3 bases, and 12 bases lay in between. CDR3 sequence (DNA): TGCGCCAGCAGAGTCGGACAGAACTACGAGCAGTACTTC. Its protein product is CASRVGQNYEQYF.

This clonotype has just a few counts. CDR3 sequence (DNA): TGCAGTGCTAGAGCGTCAGGGCCGTTCTTC. Translating it yields CSARASGPFF. The chain is built from TRBV20-1 and TRBJ2-1, with a possible D match to TRBD1 (5 bases). This CDR3 has 10 amino acids. Germline assignment: CDR1 DFQATT and CDR2 SNEGSKA (reference sequence). Trimming stripped 1 base from V and 15 bases from J, with 10 bases between.

The CDR3 sequence: CASSLGSVNNEQFF. The CDR3 DNA follows: TGTGCCAGCAGCTTAGGTTCGGTTAACAATGAGCAGTTCTTC. V is TRBV11-2 and J is TRBJ2-1, with unresolved D. The CDR3 is made up of 14 amino acids. CDR1 and CDR2 (germline): SGHAT, FQNNGV. Trimming left V 1 base short and J 5 bases short, with 9 bases between.

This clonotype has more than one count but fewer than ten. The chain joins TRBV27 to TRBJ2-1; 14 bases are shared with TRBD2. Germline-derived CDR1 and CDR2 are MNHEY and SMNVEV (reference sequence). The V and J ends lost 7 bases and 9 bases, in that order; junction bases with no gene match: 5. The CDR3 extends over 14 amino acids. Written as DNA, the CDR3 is TGTGCCAGCATGGGACTAGCGGGAGTCGGTGAGCAGTTCTTC. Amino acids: CASMGLAGVGEQFF.

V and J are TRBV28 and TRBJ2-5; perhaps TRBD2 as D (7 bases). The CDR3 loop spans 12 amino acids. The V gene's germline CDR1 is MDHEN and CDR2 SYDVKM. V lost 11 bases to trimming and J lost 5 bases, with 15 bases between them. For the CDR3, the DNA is TGTGCCGAAGGGGGGCGGGGGGAGACCCAGTACTTC. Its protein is CAEGGRGETQYF.

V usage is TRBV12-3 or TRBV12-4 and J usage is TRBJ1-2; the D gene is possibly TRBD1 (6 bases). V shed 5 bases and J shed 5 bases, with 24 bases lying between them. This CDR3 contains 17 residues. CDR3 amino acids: CASSQFLGASERYGYTF. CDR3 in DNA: TGTGCCAGCAGTCAATTTTTGGGGGCGTCAGAACGTTATGGCTACACCTTC.

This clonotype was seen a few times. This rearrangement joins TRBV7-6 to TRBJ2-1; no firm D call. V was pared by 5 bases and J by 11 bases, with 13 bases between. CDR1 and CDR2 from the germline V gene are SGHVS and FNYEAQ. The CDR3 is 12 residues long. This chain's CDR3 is CASSLPRTKQFF. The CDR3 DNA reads TGTGCCAGCAGCCTACCACGAACTAAGCAGTTCTTC.

CDR3 residues: CSAPRPIAGGKLFF. The CDR3 region has the DNA TGCAGTGCTCCCAGACCCATTGCGGGTGGAAAACTGTTTTTT. This sequence joins TRBV20-1 and TRBJ1-4; D remains unclear. V was shortened by 5 bases and J by 10 bases, with 20 bases between the two germline ends. In germline, CDR1 is DFQATT, CDR2 SNEGSKA (reference sequence). This CDR3 contains 14 residues.

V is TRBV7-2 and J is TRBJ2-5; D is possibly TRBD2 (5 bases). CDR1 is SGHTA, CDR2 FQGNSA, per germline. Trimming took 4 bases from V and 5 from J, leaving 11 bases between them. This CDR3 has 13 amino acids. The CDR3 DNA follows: TGTGCCAGCAGCTCGTCGACTAAGGAGACCCAGTACTTC. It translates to CASSSSTKETQYF.

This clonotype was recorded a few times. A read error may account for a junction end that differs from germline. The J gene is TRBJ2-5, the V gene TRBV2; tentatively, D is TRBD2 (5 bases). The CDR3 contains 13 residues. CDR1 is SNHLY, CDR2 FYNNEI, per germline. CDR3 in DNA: TGTGCCAGGAGTGAGGGTCAGCAAGAGACCCAGTACTTC. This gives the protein CARSEGQQETQYF. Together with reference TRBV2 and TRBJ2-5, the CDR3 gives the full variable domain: EPEVTQTPSHQVTQMGQEVILRCVPISNHLYFYWYRQILGQKVEFLVSFYNNEISEKSEIFDDQFSVERPDGSNFTLKIRSTKLEDSAMYFCARSEGQQETQYFGPGTRLLVL.

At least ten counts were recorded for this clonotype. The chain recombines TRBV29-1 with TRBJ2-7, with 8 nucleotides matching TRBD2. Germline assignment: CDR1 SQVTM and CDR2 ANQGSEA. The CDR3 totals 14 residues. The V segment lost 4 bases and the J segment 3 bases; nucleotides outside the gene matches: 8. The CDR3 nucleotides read TGCAGCGTTGTCGGGACTAGATCTCGCTACGAGCAGTACTTC. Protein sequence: CSVVGTRSRYEQYF.

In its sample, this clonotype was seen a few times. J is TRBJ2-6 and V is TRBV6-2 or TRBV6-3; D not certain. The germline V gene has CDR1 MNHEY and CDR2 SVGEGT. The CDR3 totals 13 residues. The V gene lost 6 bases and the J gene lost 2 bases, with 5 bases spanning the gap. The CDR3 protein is CASRTPGANVLTF. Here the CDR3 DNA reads TGTGCCAGCAGAACGCCTGGGGCCAACGTCCTGACTTTC.

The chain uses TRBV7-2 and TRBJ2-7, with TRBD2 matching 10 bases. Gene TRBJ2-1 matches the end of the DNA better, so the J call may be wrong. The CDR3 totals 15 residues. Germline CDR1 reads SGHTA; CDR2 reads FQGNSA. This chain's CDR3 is CASSLFGSGRNEQFF. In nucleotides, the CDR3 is TGTGCCAGCAGCTTATTCGGTAGCGGGAGGAATGAGCAGTTCTTC.

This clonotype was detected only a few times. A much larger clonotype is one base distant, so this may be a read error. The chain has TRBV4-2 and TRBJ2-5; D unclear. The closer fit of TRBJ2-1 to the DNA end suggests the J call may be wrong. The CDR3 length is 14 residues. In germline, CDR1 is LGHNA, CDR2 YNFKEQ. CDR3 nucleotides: TGTGCCAGCAGGCGAGCTACTCAAAATGGTGAGCAGTTCTTC. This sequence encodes CASRRATQNGEQFF.

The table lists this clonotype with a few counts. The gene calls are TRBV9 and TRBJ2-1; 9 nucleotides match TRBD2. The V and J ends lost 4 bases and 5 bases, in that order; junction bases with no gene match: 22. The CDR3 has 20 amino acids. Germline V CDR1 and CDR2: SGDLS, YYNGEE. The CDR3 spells CASSQPPGASGALGDNEQFF. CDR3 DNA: TGTGCCAGCAGCCAACCCCCCGGGGCTAGCGGGGCCTTGGGGGACAATGAGCAGTTCTTC.

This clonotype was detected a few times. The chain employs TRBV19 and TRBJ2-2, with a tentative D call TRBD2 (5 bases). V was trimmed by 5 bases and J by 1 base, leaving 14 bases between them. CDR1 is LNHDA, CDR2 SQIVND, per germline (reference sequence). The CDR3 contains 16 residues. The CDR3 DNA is TGTGCCAGTAGTCCACTCATACGGGGGAACACCGGGGAGCTGTTTTTT. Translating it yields CASSPLIRGNTGELFF.

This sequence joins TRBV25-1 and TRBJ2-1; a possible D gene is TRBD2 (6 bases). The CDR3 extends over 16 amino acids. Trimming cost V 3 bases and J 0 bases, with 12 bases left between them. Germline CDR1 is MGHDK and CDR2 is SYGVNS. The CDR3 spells CASSDRRGLSYNEQFF. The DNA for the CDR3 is TGTGCCAGCAGTGATAGGAGGGGCCTCTCCTACAATGAGCAGTTCTTC.

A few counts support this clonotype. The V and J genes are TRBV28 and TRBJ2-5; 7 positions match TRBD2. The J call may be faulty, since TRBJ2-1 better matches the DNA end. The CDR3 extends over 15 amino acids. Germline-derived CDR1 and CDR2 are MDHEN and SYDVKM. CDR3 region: CASSSPGGHLNEQFF. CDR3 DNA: TGTGCCAGCTCCTCTCCGGGAGGCCATTTGAATGAGCAGTTCTTC.

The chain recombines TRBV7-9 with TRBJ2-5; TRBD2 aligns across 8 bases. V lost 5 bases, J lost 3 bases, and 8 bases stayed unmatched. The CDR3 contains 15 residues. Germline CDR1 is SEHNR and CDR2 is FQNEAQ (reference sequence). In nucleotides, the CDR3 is TGTGCCAGCAGCACTCGACGGGAGGGTGAAGAGACCCAGTACTTC. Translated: CASSTRREGEETQYF.

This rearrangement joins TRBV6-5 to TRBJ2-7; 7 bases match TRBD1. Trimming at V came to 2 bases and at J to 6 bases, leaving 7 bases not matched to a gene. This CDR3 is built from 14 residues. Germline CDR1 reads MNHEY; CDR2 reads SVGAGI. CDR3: CASSYRRQGPEQYF. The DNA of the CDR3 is TGTGCCAGCAGTTACCGCCGACAGGGTCCCGAGCAGTACTTC.

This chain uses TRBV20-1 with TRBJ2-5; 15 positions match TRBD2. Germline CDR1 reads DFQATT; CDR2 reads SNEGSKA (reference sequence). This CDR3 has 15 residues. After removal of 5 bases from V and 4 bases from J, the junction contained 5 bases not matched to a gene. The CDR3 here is CSAPGLAGGPETQYF. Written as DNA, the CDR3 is TGCAGTGCTCCTGGACTAGCGGGGGGGCCAGAGACCCAGTACTTC.

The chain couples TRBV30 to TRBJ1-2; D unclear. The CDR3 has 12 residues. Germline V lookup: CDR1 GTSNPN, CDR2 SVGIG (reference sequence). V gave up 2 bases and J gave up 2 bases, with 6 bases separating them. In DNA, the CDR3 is TGTGCCTGGAGTAAACAGAACTATGGCTACACCTTC. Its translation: CAWSKQNYGYTF.